The 30 T cell receptor beta chains presented below share a single source sample, sequenced in a study of T cell responses to AZD1222 COVID-19 vaccine. This table comes from immunoSEQ multiplex PCR, and its TCRdb copy is limited to in-frame clones, with some not included. Among 120,000 or so clones listed, 85% to 90% were seen once. This specimen consisted of peripheral blood, obtained on day 0 of AZD1222 vaccination. These receptor sequences come from an adult in good health.

The chain carries TRBV2 and TRBJ2-7, with D tentatively TRBD1 (5 bases). With 4 bases removed from V and 3 bases from J, the gap between germline ends came to 10 bases. Germline V gene sequence: CDR1 SNHLY, CDR2 FYNNEI. The CDR3 loop spans 13 amino acids. The CDR3 nucleotides read TGTGCCAGCAGTGTTGGGGCTAGCTACGAGCAGTACTTC. Amino acids: CASSVGASYEQYF. Filled out from reference TRBV2 and TRBJ2-7, the complete variable domain reads EPEVTQTPSHQVTQMGQEVILRCVPISNHLYFYWYRQILGQKVEFLVSFYNNEISEKSEIFDDQFSVERPDGSNFTLKIRSTKLEDSAMYFCASSVGASYEQYFGPGTRLTVT.

The rearrangement uses TRBV5-8 and TRBJ2-1; possible D gene TRBD2, 6 bases. Trimming took 6 bases from V and 9 from J, leaving 19 bases between them. Germline lookup yields CDR1 SGHTS and CDR2 YDEGEE. This CDR3 is built from 14 residues. The CDR3 bases are TGTGCCAGCACTTTCCGGTTCCTCGGGGGTGAGCAGTTCTTC. Protein: CASTFRFLGGEQFF.

CDR3 nucleotide sequence: TGTGCCAGCAGCTTGGAGGGGGACACTGAAGCTTTCTTT. Translation gives CASSLEGDTEAFF. J is TRBJ1-1 and V is TRBV7-3, with D possibly TRBD1 on 6 matching bases. The CDR3 has 13 amino acids. The germline V gene encodes CDR1 SGHTA and CDR2 FQGTGA. V dropped 3 bases and J dropped 3 bases, with 8 bases sitting between them.

J is TRBJ2-7 and V is TRBV27; possible D gene TRBD2, 6 bases. Germline V gene data show CDR1 as MNHEY and CDR2 as SMNVEV (reference sequence). CDR3 length equals 14 residues. Trimming stripped 6 bases from V and 5 bases from J, with 17 bases between. The CDR3 region is CASRHQFERDEQYF. In DNA, the CDR3 is TGTGCCAGCAGGCACCAATTTGAGCGGGACGAGCAGTACTTC.

The V call is TRBV28, the J call TRBJ1-2; maybe TRBD1 (6 bases). CDR1 MDHEN and CDR2 SYDVKM come from the germline V gene. CDR3 length: 14 amino acids. V lost 6 bases and J lost 4, with 15 bases in between. CDR3 amino acids: CASSGDNLVYGYTF. CDR3 DNA sequence: TGTGCCAGCAGCGGGGACAACTTAGTCTATGGCTACACCTTC.

This chain joins TRBV27 and TRBJ1-1; D is perhaps TRBD1 (6 bases). This CDR3 comprises 13 residues. Deletions cut 7 bases from V and 2 bases from J, with 11 bases between. Germline-derived CDR1 and CDR2 are MNHEY and SMNVEV (reference sequence). DNA of the CDR3: TGTGCCAGCAAGGGGGGGGAAAACACTGAAGCTTTCTTT. Protein: CASKGGENTEAFF.

The chain recombines TRBV7-3 with TRBJ1-5; unclear D gene. V shed 5 bases and J shed 3 bases, with 8 bases lying between them. Germline V CDR1 and CDR2: SGHTA, FQGTGA. The CDR3 has 13 residues. The CDR3 here is CASSPGINQPQHF. The CDR3 DNA follows: TGTGCCAGCAGCCCAGGAATCAATCAGCCCCAGCATTTT.

The genes are TRBV19 and TRBJ1-4; TRBD1 matches at 8 bases. Germline assignment: CDR1 LNHDA and CDR2 SQIVND (reference sequence). The CDR3 runs 13 residues. Trimming cost V 7 bases and J 8 bases; bases outside gene matches: 6. CDR3 sequence reads: CASNDRGNEKLFF. The DNA of the CDR3 is TGTGCCAGTAACGACAGGGGAAACGAAAAACTGTTTTTT.

The rearrangement uses TRBV28 and TRBJ2-1, with no clear D. V gave up 1 base and J gave up 15 bases, with 13 bases separating them. Germline assignment: CDR1 MDHEN and CDR2 SYDVKM. This CDR3 contains 12 residues. The CDR3 is CASSLLSSKAFF. The CDR3 DNA is TGTGCCAGCAGTTTATTGAGCTCCAAGGCGTTCTTC.

The table lists this clone with a count of one. CDR3 sequence reads: CASSRSGFYYGYTF. Written as DNA, the CDR3 is TGTGCCAGCAGTCGTTCGGGTTTCTACTATGGCTACACCTTC. V gene TRBV6-5 combines with J gene TRBJ1-2; D not certain. V was clipped by 5 bases and J by 3 bases, with 13 bases between them. Germline V gene sequence: CDR1 MNHEY, CDR2 SVGAGI. This CDR3 has 14 residues.

V usage is TRBV9 and J usage is TRBJ2-7; 8 bases line up with TRBD1. This CDR3 is built from 13 residues. The trim removed 3 bases at V and 5 bases at J, leaving 4 bases unmatched. Germline values: CDR1 SGDLS, CDR2 YYNGEE. This CDR3 is CASSAQGAHEQYF. The CDR3 nucleotides are TGTGCCAGCAGCGCTCAGGGGGCCCACGAGCAGTACTTC.

This chain joins TRBV27 and TRBJ1-5; D gene unclear. The CDR3 totals 15 residues. In germline, CDR1 is MNHEY, CDR2 SMNVEV (reference sequence). Trimming removed 2 bases from V and 6 bases from J, with 14 bases in between. The CDR3 protein is CASSLAPGGSQPQHF. CDR3 in DNA: TGTGCCAGCAGTTTAGCGCCAGGTGGCTCTCAGCCCCAGCATTTT.

This sequence joins TRBV7-2 and TRBJ1-3; TRBD1 might be the D (6 bases). The CDR3 is made up of 15 amino acids. The V gene's germline CDR1 is SGHTA and CDR2 FQGNSA. The V end was cut by 4 bases, the J end by 4 bases, with 14 bases between. The CDR3 is CASSSQGNLGNTIYF. DNA of the CDR3: TGTGCCAGCAGCTCCCAGGGGAATTTAGGAAACACCATATATTTT.

This clone was recorded only once. The J gene is TRBJ2-7, the V gene TRBV5-1; 9 bases line up with TRBD1. From germline, CDR1 is SGHRS and CDR2 YFSETQ. The V and J ends lost 0 bases and 4 bases, in that order; junction bases with no gene match: 11. The length of the CDR3 is 17 residues. CDR3 region: CASSLATGGSIPYEQYF. As DNA, the CDR3 is TGCGCCAGCAGCTTGGCGACAGGGGGGAGTATTCCTTACGAGCAGTACTTC.

The chain recombines TRBV10-3 with TRBJ1-1, with a weak D call TRBD1 (6 bases). The CDR3 has 12 amino acids. CDR1 and CDR2 from the germline V gene are ENHRY and SYGVKD. The germline V and J ends were trimmed by 6 bases and 5 bases, with 10 bases remaining between them. In nucleotides, the CDR3 is TGTGCCATCAGACAGGGAGGGACTGAAGCTTTCTTT. This translates into CAIRQGGTEAFF.

In regard to this clone: Its ends do not fully match the called genes, so a read error is possible. The chain combines TRBV11-2 with TRBJ2-5; 8 nucleotides match TRBD2. Germline loops: CDR1 SGHAT, CDR2 FQNNGV. The CDR3 is 13 amino acids. The CDR3 spells CASSLLEWTSRNF. The CDR3 region has the DNA TGTGCCAGCAGCTTATTAGAATGGACTAGCAGGAACTTC.

The chain has TRBV7-3 and TRBJ2-2, with D perhaps TRBD1 or TRBD2 (5 bases each). The CDR3 is 11 residues long. With 8 bases removed from V and 6 bases from J, the gap between germline ends came to 7 bases. The germline V gene has CDR1 SGHTA and CDR2 FQGTGA. CDR3 in amino acids: CASGDPGELFF. The CDR3 nucleotides read TGTGCCAGCGGGGACCCCGGGGAGCTGTTTTTT.

V and J are TRBV6-5 and TRBJ2-1; 9 bases line up with TRBD2. CDR1 MNHEY and CDR2 SVGAGI come from the germline V gene. The CDR3 totals 14 residues. The junction had 6 bases not matched to a gene; V was cut back by 7 bases and J by 5 bases. CDR3 amino acids: CASTPAGGNNEQFF. As DNA, the CDR3 is TGTGCCAGCACGCCAGCGGGGGGCAACAATGAGCAGTTCTTC.

This clone occurred once. The genes are TRBV6-6 and TRBJ1-4, with D possibly TRBD1 on 5 matching bases. The CDR3 consists of 13 residues. Germline loops: CDR1 MNHNY, CDR2 SVGAGI (reference sequence). V lost 2 bases to trimming and J lost 8 bases, with 9 bases between them. The CDR3 protein is CASSYPGVEKLFF. DNA for the CDR3: TGTGCCAGCAGTTACCCGGGGGTGGAAAAACTGTTTTTT.

This sequence joins TRBV6-2 or TRBV6-3 and TRBJ1-4, with unresolved D. The CDR3 length is 15 residues. The ends were cut back, 0 bases at V and 3 bases at J, with 8 bases in the middle. Per germline, CDR1 MNHEY and CDR2 SVGEGT. CDR3 residues: CASSYSRVANEKLFF. CDR3 DNA sequence: TGTGCCAGCAGTTACTCGCGAGTGGCTAATGAAAAACTGTTTTTT.

The chain couples TRBV4-3 to TRBJ2-1, with D possibly matching TRBD2 (6 bases). Germline loops: CDR1 LGHNA, CDR2 YSLEER. V was pared by 3 bases and J by 5 bases, with 20 bases between. CDR3 length: 17 residues. The CDR3 here is CASSQDSGRINHNEQFF. DNA for the CDR3: TGCGCCAGCAGCCAGGATTCAGGGAGGATCAACCACAATGAGCAGTTCTTC.

The chain uses TRBV6-5 and TRBJ2-1; a weak D match, TRBD2 (6 bases). CDR3 length equals 16 residues. Germline assignment: CDR1 MNHEY and CDR2 SVGAGI. The ends were cut back, 0 bases at V and 0 bases at J, with 9 bases in the middle. CDR3 region: CASSYSLADSYNEQFF. The CDR3 DNA reads TGTGCCAGCAGTTACTCATTAGCGGACTCCTACAATGAGCAGTTCTTC.

This clone was recorded only once. The chain couples TRBV6-5 to TRBJ1-1, with a possible D match to TRBD1 (5 bases). This CDR3 comprises 14 residues. Trimming stripped 5 bases from V and 6 bases from J, with 16 bases between. The germline CDR1 and CDR2 sequences are MNHEY and SVGAGI. The CDR3 DNA reads TGTGCCAGCAGTAGAGCATGGGGCGGGGCTGAAGCTTTCTTT. As protein: CASSRAWGGAEAFF.

This sequence joins TRBV29-1 and TRBJ2-4; 11 nucleotides line up with TRBD2. Trimming cost V 3 bases and J 5 bases; bases outside gene matches: 9. Germline-derived CDR1 and CDR2 are SQVTM and ANQGSEA. This CDR3 region has 16 residues. CDR3 bases: TGCAGCGTTGAGGTTACTAGCGGGAGCGCGGAAAACATTCAGTACTTC. It is translated as CSVEVTSGSAENIQYF.

The V and J genes are TRBV7-2 and TRBJ2-3; 12 bases align to TRBD1. This CDR3 is 16 amino acids long. The junction had 6 bases not matched to a gene; V was cut back by 2 bases and J by 6 bases. CDR1 SGHTA and CDR2 FQGNSA come from the germline V gene. The CDR3 DNA reads TGTGCCAGCAGCTTACGGGACAGGGGGCGCGGGGATACGCAGTATTTT. Translating gives CASSLRDRGRGDTQYF.

The chain is built from TRBV9 and TRBJ2-3; 9 bases line up with TRBD1. J gave up 4 bases and V 4 bases, and 4 bases lay outside the gene matches. Germline CDR1 reads SGDLS; CDR2 reads YYNGEE. The CDR3 sequence is 14 residues long. CDR3: CASSPRTGADTQYF. CDR3 nucleotides: TGTGCCAGCAGCCCCAGGACAGGGGCAGATACGCAGTATTTT.

This clone was seen more than once but under ten times. The rearrangement uses TRBV4-2 and TRBJ1-3; TRBD1 might be the D (6 bases). The CDR3 extends over 15 amino acids. Germline CDR1 and CDR2: LGHNA and YNFKEQ. V lost 3 bases to trimming and J lost 4 bases, with 13 bases between them. DNA of the CDR3: TGTGCCAGCAGCCATCCCGGGACATCCGGAAACACCATATATTTT. This encodes CASSHPGTSGNTIYF.

This chain joins TRBV4-1 and TRBJ2-7, with TRBD1 identical over 11 bases. CDR1 and CDR2 from the germline V gene are MGHRA and YSYEKL. The CDR3 has 17 residues. The V and J ends lost 0 bases and 3 bases, in that order; junction bases with no gene match: 7. The CDR3 is CASSQDRDRGNRYEQYF. As DNA, the CDR3 is TGCGCCAGCAGCCAAGATAGGGACAGGGGGAACCGCTACGAGCAGTACTTC.

V usage is TRBV2 and J usage is TRBJ1-3; no definite D call. Trimming removed 5 bases at V and 0 bases at J, with 14 bases between. Germline assignment: CDR1 SNHLY and CDR2 FYNNEI. This CDR3 comprises 16 residues. The CDR3 DNA reads as TGTGCCAGCAGTCCTTTTGACGGGAGCTCTGGAAACACCATATATTTT. Protein: CASSPFDGSSGNTIYF.

The chain combines TRBV10-2 with TRBJ1-2; no clear D. V dropped 3 bases and J dropped 4 bases, with 12 bases sitting between them. Per germline, CDR1 WSHSY and CDR2 SAAADI. The CDR3 covers 14 residues. This CDR3 reads CASSDVTPGYGYTF. Written as DNA, the CDR3 is TGCGCCAGCAGTGACGTAACGCCTGGCTATGGCTACACCTTC.